This entry is about one T cell receptor beta chain. Profiling relied on immunoSEQ multiplex PCR, and the TCRdb table lists in-frame clones only, not all of them. This repertoire shows approximately 440,000 clones, about nine tenths found once; its top ten account for around 0.7%. This sample stems from a study of blood T cell repertoires in COVID-19. Study-level information: Both acute and convalescent COVID-19 samples were obtained from the United States, Italy and Spain. T cells, B-cell-depleted T cells, or PBMCs provided the cDNA or gDNA that served as material.

V was trimmed by 6 bases and J by 1 base, leaving 9 bases between them. The CDR3 loop spans 13 amino acids. The rearrangement uses TRBV12-3 or TRBV12-4 and TRBJ1-1; D is unresolved. This receptor was taken from a woman aged 18-30 years who had recovered from COVID-19. Material: PBMCs or T cells enriched from blood (not recorded which). The CDR3 sequence: CASSRTRNTEAFF. The CDR3 nucleotides are TGTGCCAGCAGCCGAACACGGAACACTGAAGCTTTCTTT.